Presented here are 9 T cell receptor beta chains from one specimen sequenced in a study of high-grade serous ovarian cancer treatment subgroups. Profiling relied on immunoSEQ multiplex PCR, and the TCRdb table lists in-frame clones only, not all of them. The sample holds about 12,000 clones, 88% seen once. Tumor tissue was taken before any definitive surgery or chemotherapy was given. The sequenced material came from tumor tissue. The receptors shown here come from a human donor with high-grade serous ovarian cancer.

The chain has TRBV2 and TRBJ1-5, with 7 bases matching TRBD1. The CDR3 has 14 amino acids. Germline values: CDR1 SNHLY, CDR2 FYNNEI. V lost 7 bases and J lost 2; bases outside the gene matches: 5. The CDR3 DNA reads as TGTGCCAGCAAAAAGGGGACAGGCAATCAGCCCCAGCATTTT. This sequence encodes CASKKGTGNQPQHF.

The chain links TRBV6-1 to TRBJ2-7; D uncertain. This CDR3 has 13 amino acids. Trimming left V 4 bases short and J 4 bases short, with 11 bases between. CDR1 and CDR2 (germline): MNHNS, SASEGT. The CDR3 sequence is CASSAVHSYEQYV. In nucleotides, the CDR3 is TGTGCCAGCAGTGCGGTCCACTCTTACGAGCAGTACGTC.

V usage is TRBV7-8 and J usage is TRBJ1-5; D unresolved. V lost 5 bases and J 0 bases, leaving 11 bases between the germline ends. The V gene's germline CDR1 is SGHVS and CDR2 FQNEAQ. The CDR3 spans 15 residues. The CDR3 here is CASSAQLHSNQPQHF. CDR3 coding DNA: TGTGCCAGCAGCGCCCAGCTACATAGCAATCAGCCCCAGCATTTT.

The J gene is TRBJ1-5, the V gene TRBV4-3; possibly TRBD1 for D (5 bases). The CDR3 is 13 residues long. Germline V gene sequence: CDR1 LGHNA, CDR2 YSLEER. The V gene lost 2 bases and the J gene lost 6 bases, with 8 bases spanning the gap. CDR3 in amino acids: CASSQSRVQPQHF. The CDR3 DNA reads TGCGCCAGCAGCCAATCCAGGGTTCAGCCCCAGCATTTT.

This sequence joins TRBV18 and TRBJ2-2, with TRBD2 matching over 13 bases. The J segment lost 1 base and the V segment lost 3 bases, leaving 11 bases of the junction unmatched. The germline V gene encodes CDR1 KGHSH and CDR2 LQKENI. CDR3 length: 20 amino acids. DNA of the CDR3: TGTGCCAGCTCACCTCTCGGGACTAGCGGGGTTCCGGTGAACACCGGGGAGCTGTTTTTT. It codes for CASSPLGTSGVPVNTGELFF.

The CDR3 is CASSLPGANVLTF. DNA of the CDR3: TGTGCCAGCAGTTTACCTGGGGCCAACGTCCTGACTTTC. The rearrangement joins TRBV6-6 to TRBJ2-6; D is unclear. The CDR3 runs to 13 residues. V lost 4 bases and J lost 2, with 3 bases in between. Germline CDR1 and CDR2: MNHNY and SVGAGI (reference sequence).

The chain combines TRBV9 with TRBJ1-4; no definite D call. V gave up 5 bases and J gave up 7 bases, with 15 bases separating them. The germline V gene encodes CDR1 SGDLS and CDR2 YYNGEE. The CDR3 runs to 14 residues. DNA of the CDR3: TGTGCCAGCAGTGCCGATACACCGGGTGAAAAACTGTTTTTT. Encoded protein: CASSADTPGEKLFF.

The V gene is TRBV4-2, the J gene TRBJ2-7, with 8 bases lining up with TRBD2. After removal of 4 bases from V and 7 bases from J, the junction contained 3 bases not matched to a gene. Germline CDR1 reads LGHNA; CDR2 reads YNFKEQ. This CDR3 comprises 12 residues. The CDR3 region is CASSPGLGEQYF. The CDR3 nucleotides read TGTGCCAGCAGCCCGGGACTAGGGGAGCAGTACTTC.

The chain employs TRBV9 and TRBJ2-3; tentatively, D is TRBD1 or TRBD2 (5 bases each). V was clipped by 0 bases and J by 0 bases, with 8 bases between them. The CDR3 has 15 residues. Germline V gene sequence: CDR1 SGDLS, CDR2 YYNGEE. This CDR3 is CASSVGGGSTDTQYF. CDR3 nucleotide sequence: TGTGCCAGCAGCGTAGGGGGCGGGAGCACAGATACGCAGTATTTT.